This TCR beta chain was sequenced for a study of PD-1 blockade in classical Hodgkin lymphoma. On this clone: Its specificity is unknown.

Trimming left V 5 bases short and J 6 bases short, with 17 bases between. The CDR3 totals 15 residues. Germline CDR1 SGHRS, CDR2 YFSETQ. The study's findings and limits: By C4D1 there was a significant rise in CD4+ TCR diversity but not in CD8+ TCR diversity.

Time point meaning: cycle 4 day 1 (C4D1), after 6 weeks of nivolumab. Relapse was seen in all patients after autologous stem cell transplantation, and brentuximab vedotin exposure was variable. Repertoires were generated with immunoSEQ multiplex PCR, while TCRdb's copy carries only in-frame clones and drops some. This sample has about 90,000 clones; about nine tenths occur once, and the top ten carry under 3.5%. The TCR comes from a human donor with classical Hodgkin lymphoma. Here the sequenced sample was peripheral blood mononuclear cells (PBMCs), taken before the fourth cycle of nivolumab. This chain connects TRBV5-1 to TRBJ2-2; weak D call: TRBD1 (6 bases). CDR3 loop: CASRITGYGSGELFF. CDR3 sequence (DNA): TGCGCCAGCAGAATAACAGGGTACGGATCCGGGGAGCTGTTTTTT.